A single T cell receptor (beta chain) is shown here with its context. The target of this receptor is not known. Per-nucleotide qualities are absent, and no much larger clonotype sits a single base away. The trim is 6 bases for V and 5 bases for J, with a gap of 13 bases between the germline ends. The CDR3 runs 13 residues from the cysteine to the phenylalanine. Only the CDR3 region is kept as DNA, spanning 39 bases read in frame from base 1. From a lookup of the germline V gene, CDR1 and CDR2 are MDHEN and SYDVKM. The library was generated by the immunoSEQ multiplex PCR assay. Not all clones reach the TCRdb copy of this immuneACCESS table, which keeps in-frame sequences only. Checked studies attribute under half of the gap to unresolved V genes and leave the rest unexplained. In this sample the table shows 60,000 to 75,000 clones, about 90% of which occur a single time. The ten biggest clones cover around 3% of the sample.

These data originate in a study of T cells after somatic rescue of genetic block (dated by TCRdb to about 2020). Concerning the study at large: What the study looked at was long-term robustness, specifically in a T-cell system that came about through somatic rescue of a genetic block in T-cell development.

The V gene is TRBV28 and the J gene is TRBJ2-5, with the D gene tentatively TRBD1 or TRBD2, based on 5 matching bases in each. The sequenced sample consisted of peripheral blood mononuclear cells (PBMCs). This receptor was taken from a man aged 35 to 55. The CDR3 protein sequence reads: CASSHRGRETQYF. The nucleotide sequence is TGTGCCAGCAGCCACCGGGGCCGCGAGACCCAGTACTTC. With the rest looked up from the reference TRBV28 and TRBJ2-5 genes rather than sequenced, the full variable domain is DVKVTQSSRYLVKRTGEKVFLECVQDMDHENMFWYRQDPGLGLRLIYFSYDVKMKEKGDIPEGYSVSREKKERFSLILESASTNQTSMYLCASSHRGRETQYFGPGTRLLVL.